This T cell receptor (beta chain) was profiled in a study of shared clonotypes between healthy human individuals. Study in general: Donor ages ranged 18 to 49 years: a couple of women, a few men.

It was roughly 210 ng DNA, 31,000 or so T cell genomes, that sorted-subset replicate PCRs used. Assay used: immunoSEQ multiplex PCR; TCRdb lists only in-frame clones, some missing. The table records 2.3 million or so clones, approximately 93% of them present only once. General study results and limits: Enrolling few donors narrowed the genetic and exposure-history diversity that was represented.

Germline loops: CDR1 SGHRS, CDR2 YFSETQ. Trimming removed 4 bases at V and 6 bases at J, with 13 bases between. The CDR3 contains 13 residues. A word on this clone: Antigen specificity is unknown.

The origin of this receptor is a man aged 18 to 35 in good health. Some clones in this sample may be carry-over from other donors' samples. The V gene is TRBV5-1, the J gene TRBJ1-2, with D perhaps TRBD1 (6 bases). What was sequenced was naive CD4+ T cells from PBMCs. Specified subset: CD45RA+ positively selected. The CDR3 protein is CASSEQGSDGYTF. Written as DNA, the CDR3 is TGCGCCAGCAGCGAACAGGGCTCGGATGGCTACACCTTC.